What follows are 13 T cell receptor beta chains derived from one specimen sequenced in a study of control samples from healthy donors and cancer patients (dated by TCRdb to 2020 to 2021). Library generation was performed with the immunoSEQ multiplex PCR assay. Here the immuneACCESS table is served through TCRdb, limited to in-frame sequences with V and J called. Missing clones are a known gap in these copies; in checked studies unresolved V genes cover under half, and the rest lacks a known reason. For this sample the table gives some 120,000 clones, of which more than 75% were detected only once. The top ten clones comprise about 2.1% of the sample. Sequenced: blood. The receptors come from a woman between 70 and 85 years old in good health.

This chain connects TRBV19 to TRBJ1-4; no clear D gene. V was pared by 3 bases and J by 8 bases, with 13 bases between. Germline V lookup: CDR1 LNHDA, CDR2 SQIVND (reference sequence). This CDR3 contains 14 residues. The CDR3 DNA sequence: TGTGCCAGTAGTATTTCAGTCCAGGAGGAAAAACTGTTTTTT. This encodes CASSISVQEEKLFF.

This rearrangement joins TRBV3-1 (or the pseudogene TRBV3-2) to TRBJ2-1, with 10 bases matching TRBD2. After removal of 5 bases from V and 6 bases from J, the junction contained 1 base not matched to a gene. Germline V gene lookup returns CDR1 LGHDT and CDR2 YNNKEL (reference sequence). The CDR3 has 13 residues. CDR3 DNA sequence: TGTGCCAGCAGCTCTAGCGGGGGCAATGAGCAGTTCTTC. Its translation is CASSSSGGNEQFF.

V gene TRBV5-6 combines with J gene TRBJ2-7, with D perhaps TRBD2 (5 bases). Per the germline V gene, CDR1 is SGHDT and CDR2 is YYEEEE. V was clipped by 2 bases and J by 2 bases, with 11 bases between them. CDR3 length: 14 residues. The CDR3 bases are TGTGCCAGCAGCTTCCTTTCCGGGGCCTACGAGCAGTACTTC. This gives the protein CASSFLSGAYEQYF.

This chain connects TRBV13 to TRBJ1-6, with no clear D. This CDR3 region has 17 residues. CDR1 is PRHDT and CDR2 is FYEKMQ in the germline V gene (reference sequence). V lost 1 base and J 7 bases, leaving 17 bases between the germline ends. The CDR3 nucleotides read TGTGCCAGCAGCTTAGCCCCCTTCCGGGCTGGGAATTCACCCCTCCACTTT. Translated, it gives CASSLAPFRAGNSPLHF.

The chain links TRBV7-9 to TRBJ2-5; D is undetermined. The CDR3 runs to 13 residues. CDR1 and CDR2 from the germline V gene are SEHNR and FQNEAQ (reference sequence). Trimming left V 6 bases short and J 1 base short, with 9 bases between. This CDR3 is CASSQAVQETQYF. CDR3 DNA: TGTGCCAGCAGTCAGGCTGTCCAAGAGACCCAGTACTTC. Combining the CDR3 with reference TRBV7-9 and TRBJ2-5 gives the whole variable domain DTGVSQNPRHKITKRGQNVTFRCDPISEHNRLYWYRQTLGQGPEFLTYFQNEAQLEKSRLLSDRFSAERPKGSFSTLEIQRTEQGDSAMYLCASSQAVQETQYFGPGTRLLVL.

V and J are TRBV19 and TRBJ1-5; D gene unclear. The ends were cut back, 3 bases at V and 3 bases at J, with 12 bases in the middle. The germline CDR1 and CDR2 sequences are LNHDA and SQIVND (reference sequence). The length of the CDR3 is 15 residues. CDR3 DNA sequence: TGTGCCAGTAGTATGGGCCGACCGCTCAATCAGCCCCAGCATTTT. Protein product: CASSMGRPLNQPQHF.

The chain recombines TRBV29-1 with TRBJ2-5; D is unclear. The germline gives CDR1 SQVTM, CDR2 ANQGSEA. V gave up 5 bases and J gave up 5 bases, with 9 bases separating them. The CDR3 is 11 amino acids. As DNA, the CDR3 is TGCAGCGTTCCTGCTCGGGAGACCCAGTACTTC. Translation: CSVPARETQYF.

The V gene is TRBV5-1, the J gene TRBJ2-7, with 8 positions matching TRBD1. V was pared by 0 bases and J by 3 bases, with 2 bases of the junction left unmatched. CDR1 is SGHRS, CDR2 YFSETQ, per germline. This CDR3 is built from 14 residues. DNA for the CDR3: TGCGCCAGCAGCTTGGGACAGGGGAACTACGAGCAGTACTTC. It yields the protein CASSLGQGNYEQYF.

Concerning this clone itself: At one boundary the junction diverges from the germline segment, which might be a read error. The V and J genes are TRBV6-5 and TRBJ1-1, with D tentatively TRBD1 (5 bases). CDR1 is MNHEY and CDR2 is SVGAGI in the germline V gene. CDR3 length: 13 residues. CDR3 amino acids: CASSYPGNAEAFF. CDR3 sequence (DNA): TGTGCCAGCAGTTACCCAGGGAACGCTGAAGCTTTCTTT.

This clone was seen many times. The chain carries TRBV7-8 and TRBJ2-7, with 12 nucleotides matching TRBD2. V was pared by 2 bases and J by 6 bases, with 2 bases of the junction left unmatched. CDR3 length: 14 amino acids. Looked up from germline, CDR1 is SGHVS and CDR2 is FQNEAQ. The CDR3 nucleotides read TGTGCCAGCAGCTTACGGACTAGCGGGGCCGAGCAGTACTTC. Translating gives CASSLRTSGAEQYF. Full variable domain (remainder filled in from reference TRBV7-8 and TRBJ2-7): GAGVSQSPRYKVAKRGQDVALRCDPISGHVSLFWYQQALGQGPEFLTYFQNEAQLDKSGLPSDRFFAERPEGSVSTLKIQRTQQEDSAVYLCASSLRTSGAEQYFGPGTRLTVT.

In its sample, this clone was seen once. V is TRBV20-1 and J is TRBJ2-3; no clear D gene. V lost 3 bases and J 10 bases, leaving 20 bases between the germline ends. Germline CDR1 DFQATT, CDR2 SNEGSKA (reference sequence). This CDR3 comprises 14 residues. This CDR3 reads CSASFNRQAFSQYF. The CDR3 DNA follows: TGCAGTGCTAGTTTTAACCGCCAGGCTTTTTCGCAGTATTTT.

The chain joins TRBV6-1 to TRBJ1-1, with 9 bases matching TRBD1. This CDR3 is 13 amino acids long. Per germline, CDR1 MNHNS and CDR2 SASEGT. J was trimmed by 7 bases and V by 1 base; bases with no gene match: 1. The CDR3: CASSEGQGDEAFF. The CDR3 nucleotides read TGTGCCAGCAGTGAAGGACAGGGGGATGAAGCTTTCTTT.

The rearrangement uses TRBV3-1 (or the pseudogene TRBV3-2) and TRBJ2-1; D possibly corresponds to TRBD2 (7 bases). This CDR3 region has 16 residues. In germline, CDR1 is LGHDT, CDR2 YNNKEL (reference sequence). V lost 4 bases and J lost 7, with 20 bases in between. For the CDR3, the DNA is TGTGCCAGCAGCCCCGGGATGGGGGGGCCTAGGAATGAGCAGTTCTTC. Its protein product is CASSPGMGGPRNEQFF.